The 32 T cell receptor beta chains reported below all come from one sample, sequenced in a study of blood T cell repertoires in COVID-19. The repertoire was sequenced with immunoSEQ multiplex PCR; TCRdb's copy has only in-frame clones and lacks some. The repertoire holds under 300,000 clones, about nine tenths seen once, with 6.2% in the top ten. Sequencing was performed on peripheral blood. The receptors were sampled from a man aged 55 to 70 with acute or convalescent COVID-19.

In the case of this clone: Other DNA sequences within the sample encode an identical CDR3. This rearrangement joins TRBV7-9 to TRBJ2-1, with no clear D. Trimming left V 1 base short and J 10 bases short, with 8 bases between. The CDR3 length is 12 residues. Germline V lookup: CDR1 SEHNR, CDR2 FQNEAQ (reference sequence). CDR3 in DNA: TGTGCCAGCAGCTTAGGACTTGGGGAGCAGTTCTTC. It yields the protein CASSLGLGEQFF.

The chain links TRBV7-9 to TRBJ1-5; D is perhaps TRBD1 (5 bases). The CDR3 is 14 residues long. Germline V gene sequence: CDR1 SEHNR, CDR2 FQNEAQ (reference sequence). Trimming stripped 9 bases from V and 1 base from J, with 13 bases between. The CDR3 loop is CASTGGGSNQPQHF. CDR3 in DNA: TGTGCCAGTACGGGGGGAGGGAGCAATCAGCCCCAGCATTTT.

The V and J genes are TRBV10-2 and TRBJ2-1; 9 nucleotides agree with TRBD2. Losses at the gene ends were 9 bases for V and 6 bases for J; bases not matched to a gene: 9. Germline V gene lookup returns CDR1 WSHSY and CDR2 SAAADI. This CDR3 has 14 residues. This CDR3 is CASSGSNSGNEQFF. The CDR3 nucleotides are TGCGCCAGTAGCGGGAGTAACTCGGGCAATGAGCAGTTCTTC.

The V call is TRBV19, the J call TRBJ1-1, with TRBD1 as a possible D gene (5 bases). Trimming left V 5 bases short and J 4 bases short, with 17 bases between. Per the germline V gene, CDR1 is LNHDA and CDR2 is SQIVND (reference sequence). The length of the CDR3 is 15 residues. CDR3 nucleotide sequence: TGTGCCAGTAGTCCCGCGGCAGGGTCGGGCACTGAAGCTTTCTTT. Protein sequence: CASSPAAGSGTEAFF.

The chain employs TRBV28 and TRBJ1-1; D call uncertain. Per the germline V gene, CDR1 is MDHEN and CDR2 is SYDVKM. The CDR3 contains 17 residues. The V end was cut by 3 bases, the J end by 0 bases, with 17 bases between. In DNA, the CDR3 is TGTGCCAGCAGTTTTCGGTCGGGGTGGGAAATGAACACTGAAGCTTTCTTT. Protein: CASSFRSGWEMNTEAFF. Variable domain in full (rest from reference TRBV28 and TRBJ1-1): DVKVTQSSRYLVKRTGEKVFLECVQDMDHENMFWYRQDPGLGLRLIYFSYDVKMKEKGDIPEGYSVSREKKERFSLILESASTNQTSMYLCASSFRSGWEMNTEAFFGQGTRLTVV.

The rearrangement joins TRBV5-1 to TRBJ1-6; a possible D gene is TRBD1 (5 bases). The CDR3 sequence is 15 residues long. Germline V gene data show CDR1 as SGHRS and CDR2 as YFSETQ. V was pared by 0 bases and J by 3 bases, with 7 bases between. The CDR3 nucleotides read TGCGCCAGCAGCTTGGACACAGGCTATAATTCACCCCTCCACTTT. It encodes CASSLDTGYNSPLHF.

In regard to this clone: One end of the junction fails to match germline, which may point to a read error. The gene calls are TRBV27 and TRBJ2-7; TRBD1 is a possible D gene (5 bases). In germline, CDR1 is MNHEY, CDR2 SMNVEV (reference sequence). This CDR3 has 12 amino acids. Here the CDR3 reads CASSLAHRGRDF. As DNA, the CDR3 is TGTGCCAGCAGTTTAGCTCATAGGGGCAGGGACTTC.

This clone was observed a single time. The rearrangement links TRBV27 to TRBJ2-7; TRBD2 agrees at 11 bases. With 5 bases clipped from V and 1 base from J, the junction kept 4 bases outside the gene matches. This CDR3 spans 15 amino acids. Germline CDR1 reads MNHEY; CDR2 reads SMNVEV (reference sequence). As DNA, the CDR3 is TGTGCCAGCAGTCCGGGACTAGCGGTATCCTACGAGCAGTACTTC. It yields the protein CASSPGLAVSYEQYF.

The chain employs TRBV25-1 and TRBJ1-4, with TRBD1 as a possible D gene (5 bases). Germline CDR1 MGHDK, CDR2 SYGVNS. The CDR3 spans 15 residues. V lost 3 bases and J lost 7, with 15 bases in between. CDR3 sequence: CASSDGGALGEKLFF. The CDR3 bases are TGTGCCAGCAGTGATGGAGGGGCATTGGGTGAAAAACTGTTTTTT.

V usage is TRBV14 and J usage is TRBJ1-2; D unresolved. Germline V gives CDR1 SGHDN, CDR2 FVKESK. There are 13 residues in the CDR3. Trimming cost V 2 bases and J 3 bases, with 7 bases left between them. As DNA, the CDR3 is TGTGCCAGCAGCCAAAGACGGGACTATGGCTACACCTTC. Protein product: CASSQRRDYGYTF.

The gene calls are TRBV14 and TRBJ2-2; weak D call: TRBD2 (6 bases). The V gene's germline CDR1 is SGHDN and CDR2 FVKESK. This CDR3 region has 15 residues. V lost 4 bases to trimming and J lost 4 bases, with 13 bases between them. The CDR3 protein is CASSRLGGVTGELFF. The CDR3 DNA reads TGTGCCAGCAGCCGATTGGGGGGAGTCACCGGGGAGCTGTTTTTT.

This sequence joins TRBV4-2 and TRBJ1-5; maybe TRBD1 (5 bases). CDR3 length equals 17 residues. Germline V lookup: CDR1 LGHNA, CDR2 YNFKEQ. Deletions cut 4 bases from V and 1 base from J, with 17 bases between. The chain's CDR3 is CASSPVAGGGSNQPQHF. The CDR3 coding sequence is TGTGCCAGCAGCCCTGTTGCGGGGGGAGGGAGCAATCAGCCCCAGCATTTT.

The chain carries TRBV4-2 and TRBJ1-5, with a tentative D call TRBD1 (5 bases). CDR1 is LGHNA, CDR2 YNFKEQ, per germline. This CDR3 spans 15 amino acids. V lost 1 base and J lost 3, with 10 bases in between. For the CDR3, the DNA is TGTGCCAGCAGCCAAGTGCAGGGAAACAATCAGCCCCAGCATTTT. As protein: CASSQVQGNNQPQHF.

The rearrangement joins TRBV7-8 to TRBJ2-7, with 7 positions matching TRBD2. V lost 0 bases, J lost 5 bases, and 13 bases stayed unmatched. The CDR3 contains 17 residues. CDR1 SGHVS and CDR2 FQNEAQ come from the germline V gene. The CDR3 coding sequence is TGTGCCAGCAGCTTAGCGAGTCTTACTAGCGTCCCGGACGAGCAGTACTTC. Amino acids: CASSLASLTSVPDEQYF.

The chain recombines TRBV2 with TRBJ2-7; 7 nucleotides match TRBD1. V dropped 7 bases and J dropped 2; count of bases not matched to a gene: 11. This CDR3 has 15 amino acids. CDR1 is SNHLY and CDR2 is FYNNEI in the germline V gene. The CDR3 loop reads CASIQDREFTYEQYF. The CDR3 bases are TGTGCCAGCATCCAAGACAGGGAGTTTACCTACGAGCAGTACTTC.

The V and J genes are TRBV27 and TRBJ2-7; D is perhaps TRBD1 (6 bases). This CDR3 comprises 14 residues. CDR1 MNHEY and CDR2 SMNVEV come from the germline V gene (reference sequence). V was shortened by 4 bases and J by 3 bases, with 13 bases between the two germline ends. In DNA form, the CDR3 reads TGTGCCAGCAGTTCCTTGGGGGCCAACTACGAGCAGTACTTC. Residues: CASSSLGANYEQYF.

This clone was recorded once. The chain has TRBV27 and TRBJ2-1; 12 bases are a match to TRBD2. Trimming removed 6 bases from V and 6 bases from J; junction bases left unmatched: 0. There are 13 residues in the CDR3. CDR1 and CDR2 from the germline V gene are MNHEY and SMNVEV (reference sequence). CDR3 coding DNA: TGTGCCAGCAGACTAGCGGGAGGCAATGAGCAGTTCTTC. Protein: CASRLAGGNEQFF.

This clone was seen only once. V and J are TRBV4-3 and TRBJ1-2; 11 bases line up with TRBD1. Germline CDR1 is LGHNA and CDR2 is YSLEER. V shed 3 bases and J 6 bases; nucleotides not matched to a gene: 6. The CDR3 has 15 amino acids. CDR3 sequence (DNA): TGCGCCAGCAGCCAGGACAGGGGGCGAGTAAATGGCTACACCTTC. Its translation: CASSQDRGRVNGYTF.

The chain is built from TRBV3-1 (or the pseudogene TRBV3-2) and TRBJ1-2; perhaps TRBD1 as D (5 bases). With 4 bases removed from V and 3 bases from J, the gap between germline ends came to 9 bases. CDR1 is LGHDT, CDR2 YNNKEL, per germline (reference sequence). The CDR3 is made up of 13 amino acids. CDR3 DNA sequence: TGTGCCAGCAGCCCAGGCAGGGACTATGGCTACACCTTC. Amino acids: CASSPGRDYGYTF.

CDR3 loop: CASSPKVGTNYGYTF. CDR3 in DNA: TGTGCCAGCTCACCAAAGGTCGGGACTAACTATGGCTACACCTTC. The chain employs TRBV18 and TRBJ1-2; D is uncertain. The CDR3 runs to 15 residues. V lost 2 bases to trimming and J lost 0 bases, with 10 bases between them. CDR1 is KGHSH, CDR2 LQKENI, per germline. Supplemented by reference TRBV18 and TRBJ1-2, the full variable domain reads NAGVMQNPRHLVRRRGQEARLRCSPMKGHSHVYWYRQLPEEGLKFMVYLQKENIIDESGMPKERFSAEFPKEGPSILRIQQVVRGDSAAYFCASSPKVGTNYGYTFGSGTRLTVV.

This clone was found once. J is TRBJ1-2 and V is TRBV7-8, with 9 bases fitting TRBD1. The germline V gene encodes CDR1 SGHVS and CDR2 FQNEAQ. The CDR3 consists of 16 residues. Trimming removed 7 bases from V and 4 bases from J; junction bases left unmatched: 13. The CDR3 DNA reads TGTGCCAGCACCATAATACAGGGGGCGCGTAGCTATGGCTACACCTTC. It encodes CASTIIQGARSYGYTF.

A few counts support this clone. V is TRBV7-3 and J is TRBJ2-7, with TRBD2 matching over 7 bases. CDR3 length: 15 residues. V dropped 2 bases and J dropped 3; count of bases not matched to a gene: 7. Germline loops: CDR1 SGHTA, CDR2 FQGTGA. CDR3 nucleotides: TGTGCCAGCAGCTTACACGGCGGGGGTAGCTACGAGCAGTACTTC. This encodes CASSLHGGGSYEQYF. The full variable domain, completed using reference TRBV7-3 and TRBJ2-7, is GAGVSQTPSNKVTEKGKYVELRCDPISGHTALYWYRQSLGQGPEFLIYFQGTGAADDSGLPNDRFFAVRPEGSVSTLKIQRTERGDSAVYLCASSLHGGGSYEQYFGPGTRLTVT.

The V and J genes are TRBV28 and TRBJ1-2, with a possible D match to TRBD1 (5 bases). The CDR3 runs 13 residues. Germline V gene data show CDR1 as MDHEN and CDR2 as SYDVKM. Trimming cost V 7 bases and J 4 bases, with 13 bases left between them. The CDR3 DNA reads as TGTGCCAGCAATCTTCAGGGTATCTATGGCTACACCTTC. Encoded protein: CASNLQGIYGYTF.

This clone was counted only a few times. This chain uses TRBV7-8 with TRBJ2-7, with 10 bases aligning to TRBD2. This CDR3 spans 18 amino acids. The J segment lost 4 bases and the V segment lost 2 bases, leaving 14 bases of the junction unmatched. CDR1 is SGHVS and CDR2 is FQNEAQ in the germline V gene. The CDR3 DNA reads TGTGCCAGCAGCTTAAGCGGGGGAGGAGCGGGAGGGCCTTACGAGCAGTACTTC. Translation: CASSLSGGGAGGPYEQYF.

The rearrangement links TRBV28 to TRBJ2-7; D may be TRBD1 (5 bases). Germline CDR1 reads MDHEN; CDR2 reads SYDVKM. The CDR3 is made up of 18 amino acids. V gave up 3 bases and J gave up 0 bases, with 21 bases separating them. CDR3 nucleotides: TGTGCCAGCAGTTTTAGTCCAGGGCTGGGATCGAGCTCCTACGAGCAGTACTTC. Translation: CASSFSPGLGSSSYEQYF. The entire variable domain, with the rest obtained from reference TRBV28 and TRBJ2-7, is as follows: DVKVTQSSRYLVKRTGEKVFLECVQDMDHENMFWYRQDPGLGLRLIYFSYDVKMKEKGDIPEGYSVSREKKERFSLILESASTNQTSMYLCASSFSPGLGSSSYEQYFGPGTRLTVT.

The chain links TRBV6-5 to TRBJ2-3, with 12 bases identical to TRBD2. Germline V gene data show CDR1 as MNHEY and CDR2 as SVGAGI. With 7 bases clipped from V and 5 bases from J, the junction kept 7 bases outside the gene matches. This CDR3 has 15 residues. The CDR3 nucleotides are TGTGCCAGCACTAACCCGGGACTAGCGGGAGATACGCAGTATTTT. Its translation: CASTNPGLAGDTQYF.

V and J are TRBV2 and TRBJ2-2, with TRBD1 identical over 9 bases. With 6 bases clipped from V and 5 bases from J, the junction kept 10 bases outside the gene matches. Germline V lookup: CDR1 SNHLY, CDR2 FYNNEI. The CDR3 runs to 16 residues. The CDR3 nucleotides are TGTGCCAGCAGGGATCAGGGACAGGGCGGGACCGGGGAGCTGTTTTTT. Translating gives CASRDQGQGGTGELFF.

The genes are TRBV9 and TRBJ2-7, with D possibly being TRBD2 (6 bases). CDR1 is SGDLS, CDR2 YYNGEE, per germline. V was cut by 0 bases and J by 0 bases, with 10 bases left in between. The CDR3 is 15 residues long. The chain's CDR3 is CASSVGEASSYEQYF. CDR3 nucleotide sequence: TGTGCCAGCAGCGTAGGGGAGGCCTCCTCCTACGAGCAGTACTTC.

The chain has TRBV10-3 and TRBJ1-1; D remains ambiguous. V lost 11 bases, J lost 4 bases, and 23 bases lay in between. This CDR3 comprises 15 residues. Germline assignment: CDR1 ENHRY and CDR2 SYGVKD. The CDR3 sequence is CAATPVGHSPTEAFF. The DNA of the CDR3 is TGTGCCGCCACCCCGGTAGGTCACAGCCCCACTGAAGCTTTCTTT.

CDR3 in amino acids: CASSRQGFTDTQYF. The CDR3 bases are TGTGCCAGCAGCCGGCAGGGATTCACAGATACGCAGTATTTT. This chain uses TRBV2 with TRBJ2-3, with D tentatively TRBD1 (5 bases). The CDR3 length is 14 residues. The ends were cut back, 6 bases at V and 2 bases at J, with 12 bases in the middle. CDR1 is SNHLY and CDR2 is FYNNEI in the germline V gene.

The chain recombines TRBV14 with TRBJ1-4; the match to TRBD1 covers 8 bases. The germline V gene has CDR1 SGHDN and CDR2 FVKESK. V trimming: 4 bases; J trimming: 14 bases; junction bases outside the gene matches: 9. The length of the CDR3 is 13 residues. The CDR3 sequence: CASSRGQGSPLFF. The CDR3, as DNA: TGTGCCAGCAGCCGCGGACAGGGATCTCCCCTGTTTTTT.

This chain joins TRBV9 and TRBJ1-1; D is unclear. The CDR3 covers 14 residues. Germline values: CDR1 SGDLS, CDR2 YYNGEE. V dropped 4 bases and J dropped 1 base, with 11 bases sitting between them. DNA of the CDR3: TGTGCCAGCAGCCCGGACGGGAGGAACACTGAAGCTTTCTTT. This sequence encodes CASSPDGRNTEAFF.